These T cell receptor beta chains were read from a single sample in a study of cytomegalovirus exposure and HLA in healthy donors. Using immunoSEQ multiplex PCR, the repertoire was profiled, and TCRdb retains in-frame clones only, with some absent. The sample carries almost 200,000 clones, 70% to 80% recorded once. The sample consisted of PBMCs. The receptor set was obtained from a woman aged 25 to 45 in good health and CMV-seropositive. Both conserved end residues are part of each CDR3. Each record gives: clone size, D gene, J gene, V gene, CDR3 protein, CDR3 DNA. D genes are given only for firm matches. Not all rows give a size; the values are once, few, many and, for expanded clones, a class.

NA TRBD2 TRBJ2-7 TRBV5-1 CASSLAWTSGYEQYF TGCGCCAGCAGCTTGGCATGGACTAGCGGCTACGAGCAGTACTTC
NA TRBD1 TRBJ2-7 TRBV7-9 CASRRLGTDLWDEQYF TGTGCCAGCCGACGATTAGGGACAGACCTCTGGGACGAGCAGTACTTC
NA TRBD1 TRBJ2-3 TRBV9 CASSAGQGTDTQYF TGTGCCAGCAGCGCCGGACAGGGGACAGATACGCAGTATTTT
NA NA TRBJ2-7 TRBV7-8 CASSLLIDSGSYEQYF TGTGCCAGCAGCTTGCTTATTGATTCAGGTTCCTACGAGCAGTACTTC
NA TRBD2 TRBJ2-5 TRBV7-8 CASSQRLAGWEETQYF TGTGCCAGCAGCCAAAGACTAGCGGGGTGGGAAGAGACCCAGTACTTC
NA TRBD1 TRBJ2-7 TRBV7-6 CASSPPMTGSYEQYF TGTGCCAGCAGCCCCCCCATGACAGGGTCCTACGAGCAGTACTTC
once NA TRBJ2-1 TRBV10-2 CASKSWREGYNEQFF TGCGCCAGCAAGTCGTGGCGGGAAGGGTACAATGAGCAGTTCTTC
NA NA TRBJ1-5 TRBV13 CASSGGKERNQPQHF TGTGCCAGCAGCGGAGGGAAAGAACGCAATCAGCCCCAGCATTTT
NA TRBD1 TRBJ1-4 TRBV6-4 CASSDALEGASEKLFF TGTGCCAGCAGTGACGCGCTTGAGGGGGCGAGTGAAAAACTGTTTTTT
NA NA TRBJ1-1 TRBV14 CASSPAGGARAFF TGTGCCAGCAGCCCAGCGGGGGGGGCACGAGCTTTCTTT
NA TRBD2 TRBJ2-1 TRBV4-3 CASSQDVAGGYNEQFF TGCGCCAGCAGCCAAGACGTAGCGGGAGGGTACAATGAGCAGTTCTTC
NA TRBD2 TRBJ2-7 TRBV6-5 CASSYGTSASYEQYF TGTGCCAGCAGTTACGGGACTAGCGCCTCCTACGAGCAGTACTTC
NA TRBD2 TRBJ2-7 TRBV4-3 CASSQGTSGSSYEQYF TGCGCCAGCAGCCAAGGAACTAGCGGCAGCTCCTACGAGCAGTACTTC
once NA TRBJ1-2 TRBV27 CASSLRGNYGYTF TGTGCCAGCAGTTTACGGGGAAACTATGGCTACACCTTC
NA TRBD1 TRBJ2-6 TRBV18 CASSAQTGSSGANVLTF TGTGCCAGCTCAGCACAGACAGGGTCCTCTGGGGCCAACGTCCTGACTTTC
NA NA TRBJ2-1 TRBV19 CASSLNANGVNEQFF TGTGCCAGTAGCCTGAATGCAAACGGTGTCAATGAGCAGTTCTTC
NA TRBD2 TRBJ2-7 TRBV11-2 CASSRTSGLKYSYEQYF TGTGCCAGCAGCCGGACTAGCGGGCTTAAATACTCCTACGAGCAGTACTTC
few TRBD1 TRBJ1-1 TRBV28 CASSTTPDRGHTEAFF TGTGCCAGCAGTACGACCCCGGACAGGGGACACACTGAAGCTTTCTTT
few NA TRBJ2-5 TRBV5-1 CASSLGDYQETQYF TGCGCCAGCAGCTTGGGGGACTACCAAGAGACCCAGTACTTC
NA NA TRBJ2-5 TRBV4-2 CASSQEQGIIQETQYF TGTGCCAGCAGCCAAGAGCAGGGTATCATACAAGAGACCCAGTACTTC
NA NA TRBJ2-1 TRBV28 CASSLREHEQFF TGTGCCAGCAGTTTGAGGGAGCATGAGCAGTTCTTC
once TRBD1 TRBJ2-1 TRBV6-1 CASRLQGVGYNEQFF TGTGCCAGCAGACTACAGGGGGTCGGCTACAATGAGCAGTTCTTC
NA TRBD1 TRBJ1-1 TRBV29-1 CSASLAGGEAFF TGCAGCGCCTCGCTGGCAGGGGGCGAAGCTTTCTTT
NA NA TRBJ2-7 TRBV6-1 CASTPAGGGSYEQYF TGTGCCAGCACCCCCGCAGGTGGTGGCTCCTACGAGCAGTACTTC
NA TRBD1 TRBJ2-2 TRBV29-1 CSVEDGQGGGELFF TGCAGCGTTGAAGACGGACAGGGGGGCGGGGAGCTGTTTTTT
NA NA TRBJ1-1 TRBV29-1 CSVVGGGLNTEAFF TGCAGCGTTGTGGGTGGAGGCTTGAACACTGAAGCTTTCTTT
NA TRBD1 TRBJ1-5 TRBV4-1 CASSQGQGFSRNQPQHF TGCGCCAGCAGCCAGGGACAGGGGTTTAGCCGCAATCAGCCCCAGCATTTT
NA NA TRBJ1-6 TRBV19 CASSITLRNSPLHF TGTGCCAGTAGTATAACACTGCGGAATTCACCCCTCCACTTT
NA NA TRBJ1-2 TRBV5-4 CASSLRDRDTSYTF TGTGCCAGCAGCTTACGCGACCGGGACACTAGTTACACCTTC
NA TRBD2 TRBJ2-2 TRBV5-6 CASSWGHAGGPGELFF TGTGCCAGCAGCTGGGGGCACGCGGGAGGGCCTGGGGAGCTGTTTTTT
NA NA TRBJ2-3 TRBV5-1 CASSPLALASTDTQYF TGCGCCAGCAGCCCCCTAGCATTAGCTAGCACAGATACGCAGTATTTT
NA TRBD1 TRBJ1-2 TRBV7-2 CASSFLPGGNYGYTF TGTGCCAGCAGCTTCCTGCCAGGGGGCAACTATGGCTACACCTTC
NA NA TRBJ2-1 TRBV7-2 CASSLGQVMINEQFF TGTGCCAGCAGCTTAGGGCAGGTAATGATCAATGAGCAGTTCTTC
once TRBD1 TRBJ2-7 TRBV6-5 CASSVGQGPYEQYF TGTGCCAGCAGTGTTGGACAGGGGCCCTACGAGCAGTACTTC
NA NA TRBJ1-5 TRBV11-3 CASSRGKDQPQHF TGTGCCAGCAGTAGAGGAAAGGATCAGCCCCAGCATTTT
NA NA TRBJ2-2 TRBV10-3 CAISESSPGTGELFF TGTGCCATCAGTGAGTCGAGCCCCGGGACCGGGGAGCTGTTTTTT
NA NA TRBJ1-1 TRBV5-5 CASSWRISNTEAFF TGTGCCAGCAGCTGGAGGATTTCGAACACTGAAGCTTTCTTT
once TRBD1 TRBJ1-3 TRBV29-1 CSVETGQGANTIYF TGCAGCGTCGAAACGGGACAGGGCGCAAACACCATATATTTT
NA TRBD2 TRBJ2-1 TRBV7-2 CASSSTKAGAQYNEQFF TGTGCCAGCAGCTCGACTAAAGCGGGGGCCCAATACAATGAGCAGTTCTTC